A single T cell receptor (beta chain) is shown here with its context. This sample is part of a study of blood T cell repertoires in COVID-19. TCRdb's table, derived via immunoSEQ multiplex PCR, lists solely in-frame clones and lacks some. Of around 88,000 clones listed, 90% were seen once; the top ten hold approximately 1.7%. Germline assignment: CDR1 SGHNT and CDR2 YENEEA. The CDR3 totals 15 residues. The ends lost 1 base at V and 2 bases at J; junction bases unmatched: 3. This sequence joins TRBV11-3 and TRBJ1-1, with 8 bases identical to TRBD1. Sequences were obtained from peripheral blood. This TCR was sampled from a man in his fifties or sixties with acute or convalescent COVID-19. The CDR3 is CASSLGGQDNTEAFF. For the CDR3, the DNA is TGTGCCAGCAGCTTAGGGGGACAGGATAACACTGAAGCTTTCTTT. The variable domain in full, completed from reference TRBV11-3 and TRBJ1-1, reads EAGVVQSPRYKIIEKKQPVAFWCNPISGHNTLYWYLQNLGQGPELLIRYENEEAVDDSQLPKDRFSAERLKGVDSTLKIQPAELGDSAVYLCASSLGGQDNTEAFFGQGTRLTVV.